This is a list of T cell receptor beta chains from one sample in a study of beta chain features in type 1 diabetes. Libraries were prepared by immunoSEQ multiplex PCR; TCRdb keeps only in-frame clonotypes and omits some of them. Of some 290,000 clones listed, 14% were seen once; the top ten hold 0.015% to 0.02%. The specimen was naive CD4+ T cells from blood. The receptors stem from a man younger than 40 with type 1 diabetes. Both conserved end residues are part of each CDR3. The order of the fields is clone size, J gene, D gene, V gene, CDR3 DNA, CDR3 protein. A D gene is named only where the DNA matches it firmly. Where a row states a size, it is once, few, many or the class of an expanded clone; other rows omit it.

abundance: NA
j_gene: TRBJ2-1
d_gene: TRBD1
v_gene: TRBV28
CDR3nt: TGTGCCAGCAGTTTTTACAGGGGTGTGGGCCAAAGTGAGCAGTTCTTC
CDR3aa: CASSFYRGVGQSEQFF

abundance: NA
j_gene: TRBJ2-1
d_gene: TRBD2
v_gene: TRBV9
CDR3nt: TGTGCCAGCGGAGGCGGGAGCTCCTACAATGAGCAGTTCTTC
CDR3aa: CASGGGSSYNEQFF

abundance: few
j_gene: TRBJ2-1
d_gene: TRBD1
v_gene: TRBV4-3
CDR3nt: TGCGCCAGCAGCCAAGATCACCGGGACAGGGCCTACAATGAGCAGTTCTTC
CDR3aa: CASSQDHRDRAYNEQFF

abundance: NA
j_gene: TRBJ2-3
d_gene: TRBD2
v_gene: TRBV7-2
CDR3nt: TGTGCCAGCAGCCGTAGCGGGACTACAGATACGCAGTATTTT
CDR3aa: CASSRSGTTDTQYF

abundance: NA
j_gene: TRBJ1-2
d_gene: NA
v_gene: TRBV14
CDR3nt: TGTGCCAGCAGCCAAGCCCAGGGTGCACATGGCTACACCTTC
CDR3aa: CASSQAQGAHGYTF

abundance: few
j_gene: TRBJ2-1
d_gene: NA
v_gene: TRBV9
CDR3nt: TGTGCCAGCAGCGTAGACTATATCGGCGCACAGTTCTTC
CDR3aa: CASSVDYIGAQFF

abundance: NA
j_gene: TRBJ2-2
d_gene: TRBD2
v_gene: TRBV19
CDR3nt: TGTGCCAGTACGGGATTAGCGGGAGCGACCGGGGAGCTGTTTTTT
CDR3aa: CASTGLAGATGELFF

abundance: few
j_gene: TRBJ2-1
d_gene: TRBD1
v_gene: TRBV9
CDR3nt: TGTGCCAGCAGCGCCGGGACAGGGGTAAATGAGCAGTTCTTC
CDR3aa: CASSAGTGVNEQFF

abundance: NA
j_gene: TRBJ1-2
d_gene: NA
v_gene: TRBV10-2
CDR3nt: TGCGCCAGCAGTGTTGTCAGGGAGGGCTATGGCTACACCTTC
CDR3aa: CASSVVREGYGYTF

abundance: few
j_gene: TRBJ1-1
d_gene: NA
v_gene: TRBV19
CDR3nt: TGTGCCAGTAGTATTCGTCCTTTTTTTGAAGCTTTCTTT
CDR3aa: CASSIRPFFEAFF

abundance: NA
j_gene: TRBJ2-7
d_gene: NA
v_gene: TRBV28
CDR3nt: TGTGCCAGCCTCTCTCAGGGTGGAAGGGGACAAGCCTACGAGCAGTACTTC
CDR3aa: CASLSQGGRGQAYEQYF

abundance: few
j_gene: TRBJ1-2
d_gene: NA
v_gene: TRBV30
CDR3nt: TGTGCCTGGAGTGTAAGGACAGAGTCGTATGGCTACACCTTC
CDR3aa: CAWSVRTESYGYTF

abundance: few
j_gene: TRBJ2-1
d_gene: TRBD2
v_gene: TRBV28
CDR3nt: TGTGCCAGCAGATTACTAGCGGGACAAAATGAGCAGTTCTTC
CDR3aa: CASRLLAGQNEQFF

abundance: few
j_gene: TRBJ2-7
d_gene: TRBD1
v_gene: TRBV19
CDR3nt: TGTGCCAGCCGGGACAGGTCCTACGAGCAGTACTTC
CDR3aa: CASRDRSYEQYF

abundance: NA
j_gene: TRBJ2-1
d_gene: TRBD1
v_gene: TRBV29-1
CDR3nt: TGCAGCGCCACGACAGGGGGAGGATACAATGAGCAGTTCTTC
CDR3aa: CSATTGGGYNEQFF

abundance: few
j_gene: TRBJ2-7
d_gene: TRBD2
v_gene: TRBV14
CDR3nt: TGTGCCAGCAGCCAACGACTAGCGTCCGAGCAGTACTTC
CDR3aa: CASSQRLASEQYF

abundance: NA
j_gene: TRBJ1-1
d_gene: TRBD1
v_gene: TRBV29-1
CDR3nt: TGCAGCGGGAGACAGGGGATCAACACTGAAGCTTTCTTT
CDR3aa: CSGRQGINTEAFF

abundance: NA
j_gene: TRBJ1-2
d_gene: NA
v_gene: TRBV9
CDR3nt: TGTGCCAGCAGCTCTCAGAAGGGGGATCACTATGGCTACACCTTC
CDR3aa: CASSSQKGDHYGYTF

abundance: few
j_gene: TRBJ2-7
d_gene: NA
v_gene: TRBV4-2
CDR3nt: TGTGCCAGCAGCCAAGGATCATCAGATTCCTACGAGCAGTACTTC
CDR3aa: CASSQGSSDSYEQYF

abundance: few
j_gene: TRBJ2-5
d_gene: TRBD2
v_gene: TRBV9
CDR3nt: TGTGCCAGCAGCGGTGGACTAGCGACAGAGACCCAGTACTTC
CDR3aa: CASSGGLATETQYF

abundance: NA
j_gene: TRBJ2-3
d_gene: TRBD2
v_gene: TRBV5-6
CDR3nt: TGTGCCAGCACCTTTGGGGCTAGCGGCAAGTATTTT
CDR3aa: CASTFGASGKYF

abundance: few
j_gene: TRBJ2-6
d_gene: TRBD2
v_gene: TRBV29-1
CDR3nt: TGCAGCGCGGTCGATAGCGGGACTGGGGCCAACGTCCTGACTTTC
CDR3aa: CSAVDSGTGANVLTF

abundance: NA
j_gene: TRBJ1-2
d_gene: NA
v_gene: TRBV6-1
CDR3nt: TGTGCCAGCAGTGAATGGGGCTGGGGCTACACCTTC
CDR3aa: CASSEWGWGYTF

abundance: NA
j_gene: TRBJ1-5
d_gene: TRBD1
v_gene: TRBV2
CDR3nt: TGTGCCAGCAGGACAGGGAGCTATAGCAATCAGCCCCAGCATTTT
CDR3aa: CASRTGSYSNQPQHF

abundance: few
j_gene: TRBJ2-1
d_gene: NA
v_gene: TRBV18
CDR3nt: TGTGCCAGCTCACCCCCGGACTATGTATATGAGCAGTTCTTC
CDR3aa: CASSPPDYVYEQFF

abundance: few
j_gene: TRBJ1-4
d_gene: NA
v_gene: TRBV18
CDR3nt: TGTGCCAGCTCACCGGCGGCAACTAATGAAAAACTGTTTTTT
CDR3aa: CASSPAATNEKLFF

abundance: NA
j_gene: TRBJ2-5
d_gene: NA
v_gene: TRBV7-2
CDR3nt: TGTGCCAGCAGCTTATCGGGACACGTAATAGAGACCCAGTACTTC
CDR3aa: CASSLSGHVIETQYF

abundance: few
j_gene: TRBJ1-5
d_gene: NA
v_gene: TRBV18
CDR3nt: TGTGCCAGCTCACCATGGGGGGGAATTAATCAGCCCCAGCATTTT
CDR3aa: CASSPWGGINQPQHF

abundance: few
j_gene: TRBJ1-5
d_gene: NA
v_gene: TRBV7-8
CDR3nt: TGTGCCAGCAGCTTAGGAGACAGAAACGACCAGCCCCAGCATTTT
CDR3aa: CASSLGDRNDQPQHF

abundance: NA
j_gene: TRBJ2-5
d_gene: TRBD2
v_gene: TRBV5-1
CDR3nt: TGCGCCAGCAGCCAAGGACTAGCGGGACAAGAGACCCAGTACTTC
CDR3aa: CASSQGLAGQETQYF

abundance: NA
j_gene: TRBJ1-1
d_gene: NA
v_gene: TRBV19
CDR3nt: TGTGCCAGTAGTCGGGGGGAGGTGAACACTGAAGCTTTCTTT
CDR3aa: CASSRGEVNTEAFF

abundance: NA
j_gene: TRBJ1-5
d_gene: TRBD1
v_gene: TRBV7-9
CDR3nt: TGTGCCAGCAGCTGGACAGGGGATCAGCCCCAGCATTTT
CDR3aa: CASSWTGDQPQHF

abundance: few
j_gene: TRBJ2-7
d_gene: TRBD1
v_gene: TRBV28
CDR3nt: TGTGCCACATTACAGGGGGAACAGTACTTC
CDR3aa: CATLQGEQYF

abundance: NA
j_gene: TRBJ2-7
d_gene: NA
v_gene: TRBV6-5
CDR3nt: TGTGCCAGCAGGTCCCCAACGGCAGGGGGGTACGAGCAGTACTTC
CDR3aa: CASRSPTAGGYEQYF

abundance: few
j_gene: TRBJ2-1
d_gene: NA
v_gene: TRBV27
CDR3nt: TGTGCCAGCAGTTCCATTACTAGTCGCAGCTCCTACAATGAGCAGTTCTTC
CDR3aa: CASSSITSRSSYNEQFF

abundance: NA
j_gene: TRBJ2-7
d_gene: TRBD2
v_gene: TRBV7-9
CDR3nt: TGTGCCAGCAGCCAAGGACTAGCGGAATACGAGCAGTACTTC
CDR3aa: CASSQGLAEYEQYF

abundance: NA
j_gene: TRBJ1-1
d_gene: TRBD1
v_gene: TRBV18
CDR3nt: TGTGCCAGCTCACCCCGGACAGGGGGGGACACTGAAGCTTTCTTT
CDR3aa: CASSPRTGGDTEAFF